One and the same sample provided the 23 T cell receptor beta chains below, sequenced in a study of shared clonotypes between healthy human individuals. The data were produced by immunoSEQ multiplex PCR, yet TCRdb's version contains in-frame clones alone and is incomplete. The sample holds more than 2 million clones; 95% are singletons and the top ten take more than 0.1%. The sequenced material came from naive CD4+ T cells sorted from blood. Subset denoted: CD45RA+ positively selected. These receptors originate from a man aged 18 to 30 in good health.

The J gene is TRBJ2-1, the V gene TRBV7-3; 9 nucleotides match TRBD2. This CDR3 is built from 16 residues. Germline V CDR1 and CDR2: SGHTA, FQGTGA. V gave up 5 bases and J gave up 3 bases; unmatched junction bases: 8. CDR3: CASSPAGGGGYNEQFF. The CDR3 DNA reads as TGTGCCAGCAGCCCCGCGGGAGGGGGAGGCTACAATGAGCAGTTCTTC.

The rearrangement joins TRBV7-2 to TRBJ1-2; D is ambiguous. V shed 1 base and J shed 3 bases, with 9 bases lying between them. Germline V CDR1 and CDR2: SGHTA, FQGNSA. This CDR3 region has 14 residues. The CDR3 DNA is TGTGCCAGCAGCTTAGTACCTGGGGACTATGGCTACACCTTC. This sequence encodes CASSLVPGDYGYTF.

V gene TRBV23-1 combines with J gene TRBJ1-3; D not certain. TRBV23-1 is an ORF; its function is uncertain. V lost 6 bases, J lost 3 bases, and 18 bases lay in between. The CDR3 loop spans 16 amino acids. As DNA, the CDR3 is TGCGCCAGCAGAACGGAGCCACGGGAGTTTGGAAACACCATATATTTT. It specifies CASRTEPREFGNTIYF.

There are a few counts of this clone. This sample also contains other DNA sequences that code for the same CDR3. This rearrangement joins TRBV5-1 to TRBJ1-2; D ambiguous. Germline V gene lookup returns CDR1 SGHRS and CDR2 YFSETQ. V gave up 0 bases and J gave up 2 bases, with 5 bases separating them. The CDR3 is made up of 13 amino acids. This CDR3 is CASSLDGNYGYTF. The CDR3 nucleotides are TGCGCCAGCAGCTTGGACGGGAACTATGGCTACACCTTC.

This chain links TRBV28 with TRBJ1-3, with 7 bases aligning to TRBD1. The V gene's germline CDR1 is MDHEN and CDR2 SYDVKM. This CDR3 has 14 amino acids. Germline trimming cut 7 bases from V and 5 bases from J; bases unmatched to any gene: 8. CDR3 coding DNA: TGTGCCAGCACCCAAACAGGGGCGAGAAACACCATATATTTT. Translating it yields CASTQTGARNTIYF.

For this clone: The same CDR3 is also encoded by other DNA sequences in this sample. The gene calls are TRBV5-1 and TRBJ2-2; D unclear. V lost 0 bases to trimming and J lost 2 bases, with 5 bases between them. CDR3 length equals 14 residues. Per the germline V gene, CDR1 is SGHRS and CDR2 is YFSETQ. In DNA form, the CDR3 reads TGCGCCAGCAGCTTGGCAGAAAACACCGGGGAGCTGTTTTTT. Its translation is CASSLAENTGELFF.

The DNA for the CDR3 is TGTGCCAGCAGCCAAATCTCGGGGACTGGAAACACCATATATTTT. Translated: CASSQISGTGNTIYF. The chain joins TRBV5-6 to TRBJ1-3; D remains unclear. The CDR3 covers 15 residues. V lost 4 bases and J 2 bases, leaving 13 bases between the germline ends. Germline CDR1 is SGHDT and CDR2 is YYEEEE.

The genes are TRBV5-6 and TRBJ2-7; 10 bases fit TRBD1. This CDR3 has 15 residues. Trimming cost V 5 bases and J 0 bases; bases outside gene matches: 5. Germline V CDR1 and CDR2: SGHDT, YYEEEE. CDR3 in DNA: TGTGCCAGCAGTGAGACAGGGGGCTTCTCCTACGAGCAGTACTTC. Its protein is CASSETGGFSYEQYF.

This clone was seen just once. The genes are TRBV20-1 and TRBJ2-3, with 7 bases lining up with TRBD2. Germline CDR1 DFQATT, CDR2 SNEGSKA (reference sequence). The V segment lost 2 bases and the J segment 13 bases; nucleotides outside the gene matches: 3. The CDR3 is 10 amino acids. CDR3 amino acids: CSARWDYEYF. CDR3 DNA sequence: TGCAGTGCTAGATGGGACTATGAGTATTTT.

The chain joins TRBV10-1 to TRBJ2-2, with no clear D. The CDR3 has 13 amino acids. The germline V and J ends were trimmed by 6 bases and 7 bases, with 12 bases remaining between them. Germline V lookup: CDR1 WNHNN, CDR2 SYGVQD (reference sequence). The CDR3 nucleotides read TGCGCCAGCAGCCGAGCCAATCTCGGGGAGCTGTTTTTT. Its protein is CASSRANLGELFF.

V usage is TRBV7-9 and J usage is TRBJ2-7; D might be TRBD2 (5 bases). V lost 5 bases and J lost 4, with 9 bases in between. Germline CDR1 and CDR2: SEHNR and FQNEAQ (reference sequence). The CDR3 runs 12 residues. The CDR3 region is CASSPSTYEQYF. DNA of the CDR3: TGTGCCAGCAGCCCTAGCACGTACGAGCAGTACTTC.

The chain carries TRBV6-5 and TRBJ2-5, with D maybe TRBD2 (5 bases). This CDR3 spans 15 amino acids. Germline values: CDR1 MNHEY, CDR2 SVGAGI. The V and J ends lost 7 bases and 1 base respectively, with 16 bases between them. The CDR3 DNA follows: TGTGCCAGCACGAGTCCACTCCGGGGCCAAGAGACCCAGTACTTC. It yields the protein CASTSPLRGQETQYF.

This rearrangement joins TRBV18 to TRBJ2-1; 13 bases match TRBD2. V shed 2 bases, J shed 10 bases, and the junction held 11 bases outside the gene matches. Germline CDR1 is KGHSH and CDR2 is LQKENI. The CDR3 extends over 17 amino acids. The CDR3 DNA sequence: TGTGCCAGCTCACCAGGACTAGCGGGAGAGTTTGGCAGGGAGCAGTTCTTC. Its translation: CASSPGLAGEFGREQFF.

The chain couples TRBV11-2 to TRBJ2-5; either TRBD1 or TRBD2 may supply D (6 bases each). Germline V CDR1 and CDR2: SGHAT, FQNNGV. Deletions cut 5 bases from V and 1 base from J, with 14 bases between. The CDR3 extends over 15 amino acids. Here the CDR3 reads CASSRVGGFQETQYF. The CDR3 nucleotides read TGTGCCAGCAGCCGGGTCGGGGGCTTCCAAGAGACCCAGTACTTC.

To note about this clone: A junction boundary mismatches the germline segment, possibly from a read error. J is TRBJ1-1 and V is TRBV11-2, with D maybe TRBD1 (5 bases). CDR1 is SGHAT, CDR2 FQNNGV, per germline. CDR3 length: 14 residues. The CDR3 region has the DNA TGTGCCAGCAGTTTAGATCAGGGCGCTGGCTCGGCTTTCTTT. It specifies CASSLDQGAGSAFF.

This clone occurred once. A read error may be the cause here, since a much bigger clone is one base away. The V and J genes are TRBV11-1 and TRBJ1-1, with D unresolved. V lost 1 base and J lost 0, with 3 bases in between. This CDR3 comprises 13 residues. The germline V gene encodes CDR1 SGHAT and CDR2 FQDESV (reference sequence). CDR3 amino acids: CASSLELNTEAFF. The CDR3 nucleotides are TGTGCCAGCAGCTTAGAGCTGAACACTGAAGCTTTCTTT.

In this sample, this clone turned up a few times. This sample also contains other DNA sequences that code for the same CDR3. The genes are TRBV30 and TRBJ2-5; D is unresolved. This CDR3 spans 13 amino acids. CDR1 is GTSNPN and CDR2 is SVGIG in the germline V gene (reference sequence). V was shortened by 0 bases and J by 1 base, with 6 bases between the two germline ends. The CDR3 DNA follows: TGTGCCTGGAGTGTAGGGCTCCAAGAGACCCAGTACTTC. Protein: CAWSVGLQETQYF.

V is TRBV6-6 and J is TRBJ2-7, with D unresolved. This CDR3 is built from 12 residues. Trimming cost V 6 bases and J 5 bases, with 11 bases left between them. Germline V CDR1 and CDR2: MNHNY, SVGAGI (reference sequence). The CDR3 bases are TGTGCCAGCAGCGAACCAGTGGACGAGCAGTACTTC. Its translation: CASSEPVDEQYF.

The rearrangement joins TRBV6-5 to TRBJ2-1; D is uncertain. The CDR3 is 15 amino acids. V lost 4 bases and J 8 bases, leaving 18 bases between the germline ends. Germline V gene data show CDR1 as MNHEY and CDR2 as SVGAGI. In DNA form, the CDR3 reads TGTGCCAGCAGTTCCGGTAGGCATAGGATCTATGAGCAGTTCTTC. It yields the protein CASSSGRHRIYEQFF.

This chain joins TRBV28 and TRBJ1-1, with D possibly TRBD1 on 5 matching bases. Deletions cut 3 bases from V and 1 base from J, with 12 bases between. CDR1 is MDHEN and CDR2 is SYDVKM in the germline V gene. This CDR3 comprises 15 residues. The CDR3 loop reads CASSLQGKKNTEAFF. The CDR3 nucleotides are TGTGCCAGCAGTTTGCAGGGAAAGAAGAACACTGAAGCTTTCTTT.

The chain joins TRBV7-9 to TRBJ1-6; D is uncertain. In germline, CDR1 is SEHNR, CDR2 FQNEAQ (reference sequence). CDR3 length equals 16 residues. Between the trimmed V and J ends, which lost 5 bases and 4 bases, there was a span of 15 bases. The DNA for the CDR3 is TGTGCCAGCAGCCCGAAGCCAGGATTTTATAATTCACCCCTCCACTTT. This encodes CASSPKPGFYNSPLHF.

The CDR3 DNA reads TGTGCCAGCTCACCCGTGACAGAAGAGACCCAGTACTTC. Its protein product is CASSPVTEETQYF. The rearrangement uses TRBV18 and TRBJ2-5; perhaps TRBD1 as D (5 bases). The CDR3 sequence is 13 residues long. In germline, CDR1 is KGHSH, CDR2 LQKENI. V lost 3 bases and J lost 3, with 8 bases in between.

To note about this clone: The same CDR3 arises from other DNA sequences in this sample as well. The J gene is TRBJ1-4, the V gene TRBV5-1, with a weak D call TRBD1 (5 bases). Per the germline V gene, CDR1 is SGHRS and CDR2 is YFSETQ. The germline V and J ends were trimmed by 4 bases and 2 bases, with 6 bases remaining between them. The CDR3 loop spans 13 amino acids. The CDR3: CASSPGTNEKLFF. CDR3 sequence (DNA): TGCGCCAGCAGCCCAGGGACTAATGAAAAACTGTTTTTT.